The next 14 T cell receptor beta chains were all read from a single sample in a study of shared clonotypes between healthy human individuals. Data came from immunoSEQ multiplex PCR; TCRdb stores just in-frame clones and leaves some out. The data show about 2,500,000 clones, 90% to 95% seen once. The specimen was naive CD4+ T cells sorted from blood. The subset: CD45RA+ positively selected. The receptors were sampled from a young man in good health.

This clone showed up just once. The V and J genes are TRBV19 and TRBJ1-2; D is undetermined. This CDR3 is built from 13 residues. Germline-derived CDR1 and CDR2 are LNHDA and SQIVND (reference sequence). V was clipped by 7 bases and J by 3 bases, with 12 bases between them. CDR3: CASTKTVDYGYTF. The CDR3 DNA reads TGTGCCAGTACCAAAACAGTTGACTATGGCTACACCTTC.

The V gene is TRBV5-1, the J gene TRBJ2-5; 10 bases agree with TRBD2. V shed 3 bases and J 5 bases; nucleotides not matched to a gene: 10. In germline, CDR1 is SGHRS, CDR2 YFSETQ. The CDR3 extends over 16 amino acids. The CDR3 bases are TGCGCCAGCAGCTCCCTAGCGGGAGCGTTGACGGAGACCCAGTACTTC. Translated, it gives CASSSLAGALTETQYF.

The chain recombines TRBV6-5 with TRBJ2-1, with a tentative D call TRBD2 (7 bases). Germline CDR1 MNHEY, CDR2 SVGAGI. Trimming shortened V by 5 bases and J by 4 bases, and 15 bases separated the two germline ends. There are 15 residues in the CDR3. CDR3 coding DNA: TGTGCCAGCAGTAAGACTAAGGGGGGGTACAATGAGCAGTTCTTC. This codes for CASSKTKGGYNEQFF.

This clone was detected once. The rearrangement links TRBV2 to TRBJ1-4, with D hard to call. The V end was cut by 6 bases, the J end by 0 bases, with 14 bases between. This CDR3 comprises 16 residues. Germline CDR1 SNHLY, CDR2 FYNNEI. The CDR3 DNA follows: TGTGCCAGCAGGAATTCACCGGGAGCAACTAATGAAAAACTGTTTTTT. It encodes CASRNSPGATNEKLFF.

The chain recombines TRBV5-1 with TRBJ2-1, with D possibly TRBD1 on 7 matching bases. The CDR3 extends over 14 amino acids. V lost 3 bases to trimming and J lost 3 bases, with 10 bases between them. CDR1 SGHRS and CDR2 YFSETQ come from the germline V gene. The CDR3 loop is CASSSQGGYNEQFF. Here the CDR3 DNA reads TGCGCCAGCAGCTCCCAGGGGGGCTACAATGAGCAGTTCTTC.

Of note for this clone: The sample holds other DNA sequences that translate to the same CDR3. The chain has TRBV18 and TRBJ1-1, with TRBD1 matching 9 bases. V trimming: 3 bases; J trimming: 3 bases; junction bases outside the gene matches: 2. Looked up from germline, CDR1 is KGHSH and CDR2 is LQKENI. The CDR3 is made up of 14 amino acids. In nucleotides, the CDR3 is TGTGCCAGCTCACCCCGGACAGGGGACACTGAAGCTTTCTTT. Its translation is CASSPRTGDTEAFF.

The chain recombines TRBV5-1 with TRBJ1-6; 9 bases line up with TRBD1. CDR1 is SGHRS and CDR2 is YFSETQ in the germline V gene. The CDR3 totals 17 residues. Unmatched junction bases numbered 13, after V lost 9 bases and J lost 3 bases. CDR3 in DNA: TGCGCCACTAGGGACAGGGTTCCTTTGTTCTATAATTCACCCCTCCACTTT. It codes for CATRDRVPLFYNSPLHF. Using reference TRBV5-1 and TRBJ1-6 for the parts outside the CDR3, the full variable domain is KAGVTQTPRYLIKTRGQQVTLSCSPISGHRSVSWYQQTPGQGLQFLFEYFSETQRNKGNFPGRFSGRQFSNSRSEMNVSTLELGDSALYLCATRDRVPLFYNSPLHFGNGTRLTVT.

The sample holds one count of this clone. The V call is TRBV6-1, the J call TRBJ2-4; TRBD2 might be the D (5 bases). Germline assignment: CDR1 MNHNS and CDR2 SASEGT. The CDR3 runs to 17 residues. V was clipped by 4 bases and J by 0 bases, with 16 bases between them. Here the CDR3 reads CASSGGEKGLAKNIQYF. The CDR3 nucleotides read TGTGCCAGCAGTGGGGGAGAAAAGGGCCTAGCCAAAAACATTCAGTACTTC.

The rearrangement joins TRBV19 to TRBJ2-2; D gene uncertain. Deletions cut 7 bases from V and 0 bases from J, with 9 bases between. CDR3 length: 14 residues. Germline V gene lookup returns CDR1 LNHDA and CDR2 SQIVND (reference sequence). The CDR3 region has the DNA TGTGCCAGTATCCCACGCGCGAACACCGGGGAGCTGTTTTTT. It is translated as CASIPRANTGELFF.

J is TRBJ2-7 and V is TRBV11-2, with D perhaps TRBD1 or TRBD2 (6 bases each). V shed 2 bases and J shed 4 bases, with 12 bases lying between them. The CDR3 has 14 residues. Germline loops: CDR1 SGHAT, CDR2 FQNNGV. The CDR3 DNA is TGTGCCAGCAGCTTACTCGGGGGCTGGTACGAGCAGTACTTC. Amino acid sequence: CASSLLGGWYEQYF.

The gene calls are TRBV5-1 and TRBJ2-3; D possibly matches TRBD1 or TRBD2 (5 bases each). Germline values: CDR1 SGHRS, CDR2 YFSETQ. This CDR3 contains 14 residues. Trimming left V 5 bases short and J 2 bases short, with 12 bases between. CDR3 in DNA: TGCGCCAGCAGGCAGGGAGCTTACACAGATACGCAGTATTTT. This encodes CASRQGAYTDTQYF. The entire variable domain, with the rest obtained from reference TRBV5-1 and TRBJ2-3, is as follows: KAGVTQTPRYLIKTRGQQVTLSCSPISGHRSVSWYQQTPGQGLQFLFEYFSETQRNKGNFPGRFSGRQFSNSRSEMNVSTLELGDSALYLCASRQGAYTDTQYFGPGTRLTVL.

This clone was seen just once. The rearrangement uses TRBV27 and TRBJ2-1, with D hard to call. There are 13 residues in the CDR3. V was shortened by 5 bases and J by 2 bases, with 7 bases between the two germline ends. Germline V CDR1 and CDR2: MNHEY, SMNVEV (reference sequence). The CDR3, as DNA: TGTGCCAGCAGTCAATTCCCCTACAATGAGCAGTTCTTC. Its translation is CASSQFPYNEQFF.

The J gene is TRBJ2-2, the V gene TRBV6-5; D is uncertain. This CDR3 contains 14 residues. V dropped 3 bases and J dropped 4 bases, with 9 bases sitting between them. The germline CDR1 and CDR2 sequences are MNHEY and SVGAGI. CDR3 DNA: TGTGCCAGCAGTTATCGCCCATTCACCGGGGAGCTGTTTTTT. Protein: CASSYRPFTGELFF.

The J gene is TRBJ2-2, the V gene TRBV5-1; the match to TRBD1 covers 9 bases. CDR3 length: 16 amino acids. Germline-derived CDR1 and CDR2 are SGHRS and YFSETQ. With V trimmed by 4 bases and J by 1 base, 5 bases remained unmatched. In nucleotides, the CDR3 is TGCGCCAGCAGCGACGGACAGGGGTTGAACACCGGGGAGCTGTTTTTT. Translation: CASSDGQGLNTGELFF.